These 27 T cell receptor beta chains share one sample of origin, sequenced in a study. TCRdb reprocessed the 5' RACE reads with MiXCR, giving one entry per CDR3 protein. The sample shows over 6,500 distinct CDR3 sequences, around 72% of them seen only once. Cells sorted as Tregs were CD4+, CD25+ and CD127-/low. Sequenced material: tumor-infiltrating Tregs sorted from the breast tumor. The receptor source for this set is a female donor with breast cancer.

The genes are TRBV12-3 or TRBV12-4 and TRBJ2-1; TRBD2 matches 7 bases. The CDR3 has 15 residues. With V trimmed by 9 bases and J by 3 bases, 11 bases remained unmatched. The CDR3 DNA sequence: TGTGCCAGTAGAGGATCTAGCGGTTTCTACAATGAGCAGTTCTTC. Its protein product is CASRGSSGFYNEQFF.

V gene TRBV20-1 combines with J gene TRBJ1-2; weak D call: TRBD1 (6 bases). The length of the CDR3 is 14 residues. Germline V gives CDR1 DFQATT, CDR2 SNEGSKA (reference sequence). With 4 bases removed from V and 5 bases from J, the gap between germline ends came to 17 bases. CDR3 in DNA: TGCAGTGCTACCTTGACAGGTCTGGGGTATGGCTACACCTTC. Translation gives CSATLTGLGYGYTF.

This clonotype was recorded a few times. V usage is TRBV5-1 and J usage is TRBJ2-5; 7 bases fit TRBD2. Trimming took 0 bases from V and 2 from J; bases not matched to a gene: 1. Germline CDR1 and CDR2: SGHRS and YFSETQ. This CDR3 spans 14 amino acids. The CDR3 DNA follows: TGCGCCAGCAGCTTGGCCGGGGGGCAAGAGACCCAGTACTTC. Protein sequence: CASSLAGGQETQYF.

This chain connects TRBV7-6 to TRBJ2-1; 14 positions agree with TRBD2. CDR1 is SGHVS and CDR2 is FNYEAQ in the germline V gene. V dropped 1 base and J dropped 6; count of bases not matched to a gene: 2. This CDR3 has 16 amino acids. The DNA of the CDR3 is TGTGCCAGCAGCTTAGGACTAGCGGGGGGGCGCAATGAGCAGTTCTTC. It specifies CASSLGLAGGRNEQFF.

The genes are TRBV6-5 and TRBJ2-7, with TRBD1 matching over 7 bases. Per germline, CDR1 MNHEY and CDR2 SVGAGI. V lost 6 bases to trimming and J lost 0 bases; unmatched junction nucleotides: 8. The CDR3 sequence is 15 residues long. The CDR3 spells CASRGTVDSSYEQYF. Written as DNA, the CDR3 is TGTGCCAGCAGGGGGACAGTGGACAGCTCCTACGAGCAGTACTTC.

This rearrangement joins TRBV7-6 to TRBJ2-1, with D uncertain. Germline CDR1 and CDR2: SGHVS and FNYEAQ. V was shortened by 5 bases and J by 10 bases, with 18 bases between the two germline ends. The CDR3 loop spans 14 amino acids. Here the CDR3 DNA reads TGTGCCAGCAGCGCCGGACGTTTCGGAGTGGAGCAGTTCTTC. As protein: CASSAGRFGVEQFF.

The CDR3 region is CSVQAGSNEKLFF. The CDR3 DNA sequence: TGCAGCGTTCAAGCGGGCAGTAATGAAAAACTGTTTTTT. V gene TRBV29-1 combines with J gene TRBJ1-4; D not resolved. With 5 bases removed from V and 4 bases from J, the gap between germline ends came to 11 bases. The CDR3 totals 13 residues. In germline, CDR1 is SQVTM, CDR2 ANQGSEA.

The rearrangement links TRBV18 to TRBJ2-7, with D perhaps matching TRBD1 (5 bases). The germline V gene encodes CDR1 KGHSH and CDR2 LQKENI. The germline V and J ends were trimmed by 3 bases and 6 bases, with 9 bases remaining between them. The CDR3 contains 12 residues. The CDR3 region has the DNA TGTGCCAGCTCACCGCAGGGTGTCGAGCAGTACTTC. Translated, it gives CASSPQGVEQYF.

This clonotype was seen more than once but under ten times. The chain uses TRBV24-1 and TRBJ2-1; 7 bases line up with TRBD1. This CDR3 region has 16 residues. CDR1 and CDR2 (germline): KGHDR, SFDVKD. V shed 3 bases and J 1 base; nucleotides not matched to a gene: 5. The CDR3 spells CATSDPTGESYNEQFF. In nucleotides, the CDR3 is TGTGCCACCAGTGATCCCACAGGGGAGTCCTACAATGAGCAGTTCTTC.

The genes are TRBV7-3 and TRBJ2-2, with D possibly TRBD2 on 5 matching bases. The length of the CDR3 is 14 residues. Trimming removed 0 bases from V and 5 bases from J, with 7 bases in between. Germline V gene data show CDR1 as SGHTA and CDR2 as FQGTGA. In DNA form, the CDR3 reads TGTGCCAGCAGCTTAACCCGAGGGACCGGGGAGCTGTTTTTT. It encodes CASSLTRGTGELFF. Full variable domain (outside the CDR3, taken from reference TRBV7-3 and TRBJ2-2): GAGVSQTPSNKVTEKGKYVELRCDPISGHTALYWYRQSLGQGPEFLIYFQGTGAADDSGLPNDRFFAVRPEGSVSTLKIQRTERGDSAVYLCASSLTRGTGELFFGEGSRLTVL.

Of note for this clonotype: Germline and junction disagree at one end, which may indicate a read error. The rearrangement links TRBV5-1 to TRBJ1-1; 8 bases are a match to TRBD1. Germline loops: CDR1 SGHRS, CDR2 YFSETQ. CDR3 length: 13 residues. The CDR3 DNA reads TGTGCCAGCAGCGAAAACAGGGGGAGTGAAGCTTTCTTT. Protein sequence: CASSENRGSEAFF.

This clonotype was detected only a few times. The chain couples TRBV9 to TRBJ1-1; 7 bases match TRBD1. The CDR3 spans 15 residues. Trimming removed 3 bases from V and 4 bases from J; junction bases left unmatched: 9. The germline gives CDR1 SGDLS, CDR2 YYNGEE. The CDR3 here is CASSATGQMSTEAFF. Here the CDR3 DNA reads TGTGCCAGCAGCGCCACGGGACAGATGAGCACTGAAGCTTTCTTT.

For this clonotype: Sequence at one end of the junction differs from germline and may be a read error. The chain recombines TRBV4-2 with TRBJ2-5, with D perhaps being TRBD1 or TRBD2 (5 bases each). The CDR3 consists of 16 residues. Germline V gene lookup returns CDR1 LGHNA and CDR2 YNFKEQ. The CDR3 loop reads CASSQGNRGIQETQYF. CDR3 nucleotide sequence: TGCGCCAGCAGCCAAGGAAACCGGGGCATCCAAGAGACCCAGTACTTC.

The chain recombines TRBV10-1 with TRBJ2-2; D gene ambiguous. The germline V gene encodes CDR1 WNHNN and CDR2 SYGVQD (reference sequence). V lost 2 bases, J lost 1 base, and 8 bases lay in between. This CDR3 has 15 amino acids. The CDR3 region has the DNA TGCGCCAGCAGTGAGAATCAGCAGAACACCGGGGAGCTGTTTTTT. It codes for CASSENQQNTGELFF.

This rearrangement joins TRBV20-1 to TRBJ2-7; D remains ambiguous. V was shortened by 2 bases and J by 2 bases, with 16 bases between the two germline ends. The CDR3 contains 15 residues. Per germline, CDR1 DFQATT and CDR2 SNEGSKA (reference sequence). CDR3 nucleotide sequence: TGCAGTGCTAGACGGCTAGACGAAGTCCCCTACGAGCAGTACTTC. The encoded protein is CSARRLDEVPYEQYF.

V usage is TRBV5-1 and J usage is TRBJ2-1, with a weak D call TRBD2 (5 bases). This CDR3 has 14 residues. Germline loops: CDR1 SGHRS, CDR2 YFSETQ. The V end lost 0 bases, the J end lost 8 bases, and 12 bases lay between the germline ends. Written as DNA, the CDR3 is TGCGCCAGCAGCTTGGAGGGCGGGCGCGATGAGCAGTTCTTC. It codes for CASSLEGGRDEQFF.

This clonotype was counted only a few times. This CDR3 reads CSAGLAGETQYF. Here the CDR3 DNA reads TGCAGCGCGGGACTAGCTGGCGAGACCCAGTACTTC. The chain recombines TRBV29-1 with TRBJ2-5, with 9 bases lining up with TRBD2. The germline V gene encodes CDR1 SQVTM and CDR2 ANQGSEA. The CDR3 consists of 12 residues. Trimming cost V 7 bases and J 5 bases; bases outside gene matches: 5.

The V call is TRBV9, the J call TRBJ2-3; maybe TRBD2 (5 bases). This CDR3 spans 15 amino acids. Per the germline V gene, CDR1 is SGDLS and CDR2 is YYNGEE. The V end was cut by 0 bases, the J end by 2 bases, with 10 bases between. As DNA, the CDR3 is TGTGCCAGCAGCGTAGACGCGGGCCCCACAGATACGCAGTATTTT. Translation: CASSVDAGPTDTQYF.

This clonotype was observed a few times. The chain couples TRBV20-1 to TRBJ2-7; 11 bases are a match to TRBD2. Trimming at V came to 3 bases and at J to 2 bases, leaving 3 bases not matched to a gene. The CDR3 is 14 residues long. The germline V gene has CDR1 DFQATT and CDR2 SNEGSKA (reference sequence). CDR3 in DNA: TGCAGTGCTAGCACGACTAGCGGGGCCTACGAGCAGTACTTC. It specifies CSASTTSGAYEQYF.

This clonotype was counted only a few times. This chain links TRBV6-5 with TRBJ1-2; D is possibly TRBD1 (6 bases). The CDR3 runs to 12 residues. Germline assignment: CDR1 MNHEY and CDR2 SVGAGI. V was clipped by 8 bases and J by 5 bases, with 12 bases between them. The CDR3 DNA follows: TGTGCCAGCCGGGACAATACTTATGGCTACACCTTC. Translated, it gives CASRDNTYGYTF.

The genes are TRBV12-3 or TRBV12-4 and TRBJ1-1, with 7 bases lining up with TRBD1. Unmatched junction bases numbered 8, after V lost 7 bases and J lost 0 bases. The CDR3 spans 15 residues. CDR3 DNA sequence: TGTGCCAGCACTTTGGGGACAGCCATGAACACTGAAGCTTTCTTT. Its protein product is CASTLGTAMNTEAFF.

The chain uses TRBV5-1 and TRBJ1-2; 7 bases map to TRBD1. V shed 6 bases, J shed 4 bases, and the junction held 9 bases outside the gene matches. Germline V gene data show CDR1 as SGHRS and CDR2 as YFSETQ. CDR3 length equals 14 residues. DNA for the CDR3: TGCGCCAGCAACGTAGGACAGGCATCCTATGGCTACACCTTC. This codes for CASNVGQASYGYTF.

This clonotype was found once. The J gene is TRBJ1-1, the V gene TRBV9; D gene uncertain. Trimming took 0 bases from V and 1 from J, leaving 7 bases between them. Germline V lookup: CDR1 SGDLS, CDR2 YYNGEE. CDR3 length: 14 residues. CDR3 amino acids: CASSVDQPNTEAFF. The CDR3 nucleotides are TGTGCCAGCAGCGTAGACCAGCCGAACACTGAAGCTTTCTTT. The variable domain in full, completed from reference TRBV9 and TRBJ1-1, reads DSGVTQTPKHLITATGQRVTLRCSPRSGDLSVYWYQQSLDQGLQFLIQYYNGEERAKGNILERFSAQQFPDLHSELNLSSLELGDSALYFCASSVDQPNTEAFFGQGTRLTVV.

With respect to this clonotype: A junction end diverges from the germline sequence, so it may reflect a read error. V usage is TRBV7-6 and J usage is TRBJ2-7, with 8 positions matching TRBD2. CDR1 SGHVS and CDR2 FNYEAQ come from the germline V gene. The CDR3 loop spans 14 amino acids. The CDR3 here is CANSPSTSAYEQYF. CDR3 DNA sequence: TGTGCCAACAGCCCATCGACTAGCGCCTACGAGCAGTACTTC.

The rearrangement joins TRBV5-1 to TRBJ2-1; 9 positions match TRBD2. V shed 0 bases, J shed 7 bases, and the junction held 5 bases outside the gene matches. CDR3 size: 15 residues. Germline loops: CDR1 SGHRS, CDR2 YFSETQ. The CDR3 sequence: CASSLVAGELNEQFF. CDR3 sequence (DNA): TGCGCCAGCAGCTTGGTAGCGGGAGAACTAAATGAGCAGTTCTTC.

For this clonotype: It is likely a read error, because the conserved phenylalanine at the end of the CDR3 is missing. The rearrangement joins TRBV6-1 to TRBJ2-3; TRBD2 matches 11 bases. Germline V lookup: CDR1 MNHNS, CDR2 SASEGT. This CDR3 is 14 amino acids long. V was clipped by 7 bases and J by 3 bases; unmatched bases: 3. The chain's CDR3 is CASKTSGKTDTQYL. The CDR3 nucleotides read TGTGCCAGCAAGACTAGCGGGAAGACAGATACGCAGTATCTT.

The gene calls are TRBV11-2 and TRBJ1-2; D is possibly TRBD1 (5 bases). V gave up 4 bases and J gave up 3 bases, with 9 bases separating them. Germline lookup yields CDR1 SGHAT and CDR2 FQNNGV. The CDR3 extends over 13 amino acids. This CDR3 is CASSSTGYYGYTF. CDR3 nucleotides: TGTGCCAGCAGCTCAACAGGTTACTATGGCTACACCTTC.